This TCR beta chain was recovered during a study of spatial heterogeneity in lung cancer. Background on the study: Compared with alpha-chain sequences, beta-chain sequences were consistently detected in greater numbers.

Whole-study results and caveats: Ubiquitous expanded tumor TCRs appeared in blood more at resection than follow-up.

Each molecule of TCR cDNA was tagged with one unique molecular identifier. TCRdb ran MiXCR on the 5' RACE reads and lists one entry per CDR3 protein. Among around 60,000 distinct CDR3 sequences listed, 8.4% were seen once. Turning to this clonotype: Its specificity is unknown.

Between the trimmed V and J ends, which lost 4 bases and 3 bases, there was a span of 6 bases. This CDR3 contains 12 residues. Germline V gene data show CDR1 as SEHNR and CDR2 as FQNEAQ (reference sequence). Stated time point: sample taken at primary tumor resection. Researchers sequenced whole RNA taken from tumor, nontumor lung or frozen PBMC without sorting. The sequence was collected from a female donor with early-stage non-small cell lung cancer. Sequences were derived from PBMCs, sampled at surgery. This chain connects TRBV7-9 to TRBJ1-1; weak D call: TRBD1 (5 bases). Written as DNA, the CDR3 is TGTGCCAGCAGCTGGGGGGACACTGAAGCTTTCTTT. It yields the protein CASSWGDTEAFF.